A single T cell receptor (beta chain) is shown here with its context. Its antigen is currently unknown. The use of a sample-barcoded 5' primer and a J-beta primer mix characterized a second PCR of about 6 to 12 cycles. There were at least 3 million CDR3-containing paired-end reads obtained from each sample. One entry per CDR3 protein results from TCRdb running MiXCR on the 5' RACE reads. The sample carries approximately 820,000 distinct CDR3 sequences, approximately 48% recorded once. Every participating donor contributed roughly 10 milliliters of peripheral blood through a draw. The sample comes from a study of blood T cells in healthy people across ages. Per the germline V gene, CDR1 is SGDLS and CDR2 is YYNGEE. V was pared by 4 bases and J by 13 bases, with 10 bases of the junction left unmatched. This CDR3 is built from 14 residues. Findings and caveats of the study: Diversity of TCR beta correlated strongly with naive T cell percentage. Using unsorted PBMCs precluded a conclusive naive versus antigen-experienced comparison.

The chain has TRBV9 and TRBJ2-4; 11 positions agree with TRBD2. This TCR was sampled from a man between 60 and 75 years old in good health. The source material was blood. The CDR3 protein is CASSTGLADLPQYF. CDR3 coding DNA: TGTGCCAGCAGCACGGGACTAGCGGACCTGCCCCAGTACTTC.